The entry below describes one T cell receptor beta chain. The sample belongs to a study of beta chain features in type 1 diabetes. Since all of the isolated RNA was reverse transcribed, expressed TCRB transcripts were what got sequenced. Profiling relied on immunoSEQ multiplex PCR, and the TCRdb table lists in-frame clones only, not all of them. The profile shows 200,000 to 250,000 clones, around a quarter of them singletons. This clonotype was obtained from a man younger than 45 in good health. The sequenced sample consisted of central memory CD4+ T cells from blood.

CDR3 in amino acids: CASGPDLDYEQYF. CDR3 sequence (DNA): TGCGCCAGCGGACCGGACTTAGACTACGAGCAGTACTTC. The chain has TRBV5-1 and TRBJ2-7; TRBD2 might be the D (5 bases). The V gene's germline CDR1 is SGHRS and CDR2 YFSETQ. This CDR3 has 13 amino acids. Trimming cost V 7 bases and J 3 bases, with 14 bases left between them.